This T cell receptor beta chain was found in a study of T cells after yellow fever vaccination. A single record per CDR3 protein comes from TCRdb applying MiXCR to the 5' RACE reads. Of almost 600,000 distinct CDR3 sequences listed, approximately 12% are singletons. The CDR3 runs 15 residues. Trimming pared 0 bases from V and 6 bases from J, leaving 12 bases between. The germline V gene encodes CDR1 SGHAT and CDR2 FQNNGV. The sample holds many counts of this clonotype. The chain joins TRBV11-2 to TRBJ2-1, with D hard to call. The sample here was PBMCs, taken on the day of the yellow fever booster vaccination. This receptor was obtained from a man aged 30 to 45 who received the YFV17D yellow fever vaccine. DNA for the CDR3: TGTGCCAGCAGCTTAGAACGGCGATGGGGCAATGAGCAGTTCTTC. This gives the protein CASSLERRWGNEQFF.